This is a list of T cell receptor beta chains from one sample in a study of control samples from healthy donors and cancer patients. Libraries were prepared by immunoSEQ multiplex PCR; TCRdb keeps only in-frame clonotypes and omits some of them. The data show tens of thousands of clones, 90% seen once. Sequences were obtained from blood. Receptors originate from a young woman in good health. The CDR3 runs from the conserved cysteine through the conserved F or W. D genes are given only for firm matches. Expanded clones get a size class; other rows say once, few or many, or leave the size out.

clone size,CDR3 length,V gene,J gene,D gene,CDR3 DNA,CDR3 protein
NA,14,TRBV11-2,TRBJ1-1,TRBD1,TGTGCCAGCAGCCTACCGGGACAGGGGACTGAAGCTTTCTTT,CASSLPGQGTEAFF
NA,11,TRBV20-1,TRBJ2-1,NA,TGCAGTGCTCCTCTAGCAGAAAAGCAGTTCTTC,CSAPLAEKQFF
NA,15,TRBV9,TRBJ1-1,NA,TGTGCCAGCAGCGTAGTAGAACAAACGAACACTGAAGCTTTCTTT,CASSVVEQTNTEAFF
NA,14,TRBV5-1,TRBJ2-5,NA,TGCGCCAGCAGCTTACAGCCCACGCAAGAGACCCAGTACTTC,CASSLQPTQETQYF
once,15,TRBV18,TRBJ1-5,NA,TGTGCCAGCTCACCACCAGACTATAGCAATCAGCCCCAGCATTTT,CASSPPDYSNQPQHF
NA,12,TRBV7-9,TRBJ1-3,NA,TGTGCCAGCAGCCCCACTGGAAACACCATATATTTT,CASSPTGNTIYF
NA,13,TRBV6-1,TRBJ1-2,NA,TGTGCCAGCAGTGAAGACCACTACTATGGCTACACCTTC,CASSEDHYYGYTF
NA,12,TRBV9,TRBJ2-1,NA,TGTGCCAGCAGCGTAGCCATCGGTGAGCAGTTCTTC,CASSVAIGEQFF
NA,16,TRBV7-7,TRBJ1-6,NA,TGTGCCAGCAGCCCCGAATCCGGGTCTCAGTATTCACCCCTCCACTTT,CASSPESGSQYSPLHF
once,14,TRBV19,TRBJ2-5,TRBD2,TGTGCCACTCGGGGACTAGCGGGGGAAGAGACCCAGTACTTC,CATRGLAGEETQYF
NA,14,TRBV25-1,TRBJ2-5,NA,TGTGCCAGCAGTGACCCTGACAGTCAAGAGACCCAGTACTTC,CASSDPDSQETQYF
NA,11,TRBV12-3/TRBV12-4,TRBJ1-1,NA,TGTGCCAGCAACCTCAAAAATGAAGCTTTCTTT,CASNLKNEAFF
NA,15,TRBV19,TRBJ1-1,NA,TGTGCCAGTAGTATTCCATGGACGACGAACACTGAAGCTTTCTTT,CASSIPWTTNTEAFF
NA,14,TRBV15,TRBJ1-1,NA,TGTGCCACCAGCAGAGATTCGAGCAGCAATGAAGCTTTCTTT,CATSRDSSSNEAFF
NA,14,TRBV7-9,TRBJ2-2,TRBD1,TGTGCCAGCACCGCCAGGGGGTCCACCGGGGAGCTGTTTTTT,CASTARGSTGELFF
once,14,TRBV5-1,TRBJ1-2,TRBD1,TGCGCCAGCAGGTCGGAGGGGCAGGGGGATGGCTACACCTTC,CASRSEGQGDGYTF
NA,13,TRBV6-1,TRBJ2-5,NA,TGTGCCAGCAGTGATTTAGTCCAAGAGACCCAGTACTTC,CASSDLVQETQYF
NA,15,TRBV19,TRBJ1-1,TRBD1,TGTGCCAGTAGGAATTATGACAGGGGGGGCACTGAAGCTTTCTTT,CASRNYDRGGTEAFF
NA,13,TRBV19,TRBJ1-1,NA,TGTGCCAGTAGTACACTGGAGGGCCGGGAAGCTTTCTTT,CASSTLEGREAFF
NA,14,TRBV11-2,TRBJ1-1,TRBD1,TGTGCCAGCAGCCCCGGGACAGCGAACACTGAAGCTTTCTTT,CASSPGTANTEAFF
NA,16,TRBV14,TRBJ1-3,NA,TGTGCCAGCAGCCATCTGGGGCAGTACTCTGGAAACACCATATATTTT,CASSHLGQYSGNTIYF
NA,13,TRBV27,TRBJ1-2,NA,TGTGCCAGCAGTTTGGGGGCCGTCGTTGGCTACACCTTC,CASSLGAVVGYTF
NA,15,TRBV2,TRBJ1-5,NA,TGTGCCAGCAGTGAAGCGCTTCCACAAGTTCAGCCCCAGCATTTT,CASSEALPQVQPQHF
NA,14,TRBV11-1,TRBJ2-7,NA,TGTGCCAGCAGCTTAACGGACAGCTCCTACGAGCAGTACTTC,CASSLTDSSYEQYF
NA,13,TRBV12-3/TRBV12-4,TRBJ1-1,NA,TGTGCCAGCAGTCGTTCAGGGTACACTGAAGCTTTCTTT,CASSRSGYTEAFF
NA,15,TRBV9,TRBJ2-5,NA,TGTGCCAGCAGCGAATTGGTGGGCCCAAGAGCGACCCAGTACTTC,CASSELVGPRATQYF
NA,13,TRBV18,TRBJ1-5,NA,TGTGCCAGCTCTCTCGACAACAATCAGCCCCAGCATTTT,CASSLDNNQPQHF
NA,15,TRBV6-5,TRBJ1-4,NA,TGTGCCAGCAGTTACGAGGTCAAAGCCGGAGAAAAACTGTTTTTT,CASSYEVKAGEKLFF
once,12,TRBV7-2,TRBJ2-1,NA,TGTGCCAGCAGGCACGGGTCGAATGAGCAGTTCTTC,CASRHGSNEQFF
NA,15,TRBV27,TRBJ2-6,NA,TGTGCCAGCAGTTCCAGGGTCTCTGGGGCCAACGTCCTGACTTTC,CASSSRVSGANVLTF
NA,16,TRBV6-1,TRBJ1-1,NA,TGTGCCAGCAGTGAAACCCTGGACAGCATGAACACTGAAGCTTTCTTT,CASSETLDSMNTEAFF
NA,13,TRBV27,TRBJ1-1,NA,TGTGCCAGCAGTTTAAACGGGCGAACTGAAGCTTTCTTT,CASSLNGRTEAFF
NA,18,TRBV4-1,TRBJ2-7,TRBD2,TGCGCCAGCAGCCAACACGAGGGACTAGCGGGGGGTTTCTACGAGCAGTACTTC,CASSQHEGLAGGFYEQYF
NA,14,TRBV27,TRBJ1-2,NA,TGTGCCAGCTCCTACGGGTCGGGTAACTATGGCTACACCTTC,CASSYGSGNYGYTF
NA,11,TRBV7-8,TRBJ1-1,NA,TGTGCCAGCAGCTTACAAGAAGAAGCTTTCTTT,CASSLQEEAFF
NA,13,TRBV12-3/TRBV12-4,TRBJ1-1,TRBD1,TGTGCCAGCAGTGACAGGGGGCGAACTGAAGCTTTCTTT,CASSDRGRTEAFF
NA,14,TRBV13,TRBJ1-6,NA,TGTGCCAGCAGCTTAGCCCTCCGGGATTCACCCCTCCACTTT,CASSLALRDSPLHF
NA,13,TRBV5-5,TRBJ1-2,NA,TGTGCCAGCAGCTTGTCTACAGGGAATGGCTACACCTTC,CASSLSTGNGYTF
NA,14,TRBV4-1,TRBJ1-3,NA,TGCGCCAGCAGCCAGGCCGGTTCTGGAAACACCATATATTTT,CASSQAGSGNTIYF